This TCR beta chain was obtained from a study of T cells after yellow fever vaccination (dated by TCRdb to the late 2010s). At the level of the whole study: Libraries from fractions with low cell numbers were prepared with the SMART-Seq v4 Ultra Low Input RNA kit. To follow T-cell clones before and after primary and booster YFV17D yellow fever vaccination, bulk TCR alpha and beta repertoires were sequenced over time. Two healthy male donors made up the cohort, one aged 18 to 30 years and the other aged 30 to 39 years. Blood was collected at multiple timepoints before and after primary and secondary immunization, and bulk PBMC replicates and cell subsets were isolated.

The CDR3 starts with the cysteine, ends with the phenylalanine, and has 14 residues. The retained sequence is limited to the CDR3, 42 bases, with the frame set at the first base. The germline V gene encodes CDR1 MGHDK and CDR2 SYGVNS. V has 7 bases trimmed and J has 9 bases trimmed; junction bases matching no gene number 10. The investigation overall reported the following: A small share of clonotypes was detected in both CD4 and CD8 compartments, with the overlap likely arising from convergent recombination. Most clones expanded after primary vaccination were re-detected after the booster (almost 98% of CD4 and around 88% of CD8), suggesting broad memory maintenance. The secondary T-cell response was found to be weaker but faster than the primary response, with a peak reached on day 5 rather than on day 15. Computational filtering was required because FACS-sorted repertoires could contain abundant contaminating clonotypes from the bulk population. Because only two donors were included in the study, the extent to which the findings can be generalized is limited.

TCR cDNA was made using 5'RACE template switching, a step that added a universal primer site and unique molecular identifiers. Priming of cDNA synthesis was performed from both the TCR alpha and TCR beta constant segments. Two PCR steps were used to amplify libraries, with sample barcodes and sequencing adapters being added in the second step. Sequencing of libraries was done on Illumina HiSeq 2500 (2x100 bp) or NovaSeq (2x150 bp). Per the source publication's procedure: MIGEC handled demultiplexing of reads and collapsing into UMI consensus sequences, while MiXCR performed V(D)J alignment. Vaccine-responding clonotypes were identified with edgeR using replicate PBMC samples, with FDR below 0.01 and a log2 fold change above 5 up to day 15 being required. Each bulk clonotype was labeled CD4 or CD8 based on which sequenced repertoire, CD4 or CD8, contained the clonotype at higher abundance. TCRdb applied fastp at Q25 and MiXCR to the public reads, then kept only in-frame beta chains. Here each entry gathers all rows of one CDR3 protein and keeps the most common genes and DNA. These V and J calls derive from TCRdb rather than the authors' analysis. Across this sample there are about 550,000 distinct CDR3 sequences, with under 25% seen only once. Roughly an eighth of the sample lies in the top ten.

As to this clonotype: Its antigen is still unknown. No much larger clone exists at a distance of one base, and base qualities are not known.

The meaning of the sample's treatment or condition label: live attenuated yellow fever vaccine strain. At every blood-draw timepoint, two biological replicates of bulk PBMCs were collected. PBMCs were isolated from peripheral blood using a standard Ficoll-Paque protocol. TriZol was used to extract RNA from bulk PBMCs, from CD4 and CD8 fractions, and from dextramer-positive and dextramer-negative fractions. The sequences come from PBMCs, collected 15 days after the yellow fever booster vaccination. The clonotype originates from a young man who received the YFV17D yellow fever vaccine. The rearrangement combines TRBV25-1 with TRBJ2-3; 10 bases in the middle match TRBD2. In nucleotide form, the sequence is TGTGCCAGCACGGCTCTTATAGCGGGAGGCACGCAGTATTTT. Its product reads: CASTALIAGGTQYF.